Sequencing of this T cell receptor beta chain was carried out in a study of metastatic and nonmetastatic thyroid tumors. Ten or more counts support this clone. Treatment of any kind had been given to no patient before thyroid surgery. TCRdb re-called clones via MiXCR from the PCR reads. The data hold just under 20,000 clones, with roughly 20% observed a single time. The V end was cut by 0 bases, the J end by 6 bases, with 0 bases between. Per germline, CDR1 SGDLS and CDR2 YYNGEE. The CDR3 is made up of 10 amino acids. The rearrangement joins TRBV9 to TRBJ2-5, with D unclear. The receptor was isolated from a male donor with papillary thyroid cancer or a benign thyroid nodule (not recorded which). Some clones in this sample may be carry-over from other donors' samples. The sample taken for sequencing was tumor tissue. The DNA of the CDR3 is TGTGCCAGCAGCGTAGAGACCCAGTACTTC. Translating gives CASSVETQYF.